What follows describes a single TCR beta chain. The target antigen is unknown. The record originates from a study of monozygotic twins with inflammatory bowel disease. Study observations and caveats: With others, IBD patients shared fewer clonotypes than healthy twins did, especially with disease activity.

UMIs were attached via template switching, each with a 6-nucleotide sample barcode. TCRdb re-called the 5' RACE reads; one entry per CDR3 protein, DNA not given. The sample table sets out 350,000 to 400,000 distinct CDR3 sequences. The sequence came from a human donor with ulcerative colitis or Crohn's disease, or a healthy co-twin of an affected twin (not recorded which). Material: blood.

The CDR3 is CASSPSMGGRSPLHF. This sequence joins TRBV13 and TRBJ1-6; TCRdb reports TRBD1, a call that lacks DNA to check it against. CDR3 size: 15 residues. CDR1 and CDR2 (germline): PRHDT, FYEKMQ (reference sequence).